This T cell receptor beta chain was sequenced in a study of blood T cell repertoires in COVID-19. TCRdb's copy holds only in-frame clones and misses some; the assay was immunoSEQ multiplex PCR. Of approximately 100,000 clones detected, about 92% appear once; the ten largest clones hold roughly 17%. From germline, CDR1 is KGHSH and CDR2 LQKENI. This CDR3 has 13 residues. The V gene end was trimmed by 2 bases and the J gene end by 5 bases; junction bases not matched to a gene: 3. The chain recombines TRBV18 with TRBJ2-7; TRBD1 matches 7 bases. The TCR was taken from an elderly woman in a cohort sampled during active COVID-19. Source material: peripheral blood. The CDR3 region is CASSPKGAHEQYF. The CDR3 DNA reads TGTGCCAGCTCACCAAAGGGGGCCCACGAGCAGTACTTC.